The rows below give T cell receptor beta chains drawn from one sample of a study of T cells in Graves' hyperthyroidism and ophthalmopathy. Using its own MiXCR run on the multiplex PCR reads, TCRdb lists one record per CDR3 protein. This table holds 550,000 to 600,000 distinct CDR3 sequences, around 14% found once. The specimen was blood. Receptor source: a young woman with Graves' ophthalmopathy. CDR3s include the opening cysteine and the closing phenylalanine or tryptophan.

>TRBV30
CAWSVSVEGYEQYF
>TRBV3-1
CASSSLNRGPYYEQYF
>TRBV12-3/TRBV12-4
CASTWGELAYEQYF
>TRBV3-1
CASSQALGETQYF
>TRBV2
CASSESGGYEQYF
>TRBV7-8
CASSLGRRKVEDTEAFF
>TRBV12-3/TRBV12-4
CASSRLGLAVGELFF
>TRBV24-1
CATSDFQGDYGYTF
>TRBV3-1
CASSQDTPLGEQYF
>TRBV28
CASSTGQTFSPLHF
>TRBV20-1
CSARDVTENYGYTF
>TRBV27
CASSRQGTTDTQYF
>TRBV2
CASSEARGGINQPQHF
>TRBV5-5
CASSFLGDPGELFF
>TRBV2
CASSARQGTEAFF
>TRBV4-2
CASSQLGGDEQFF
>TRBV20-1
CSASPGTGIENQPQHF
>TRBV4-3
CASSQDPAGGPGETQYF
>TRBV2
CASALDGQNSPLHF
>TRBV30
CAWGSGRYQETQYF
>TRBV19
CASSMWGAGNQPQHF
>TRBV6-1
CASTSLGGSYNEQFF
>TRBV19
CASSIDSVDTQYF
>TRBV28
CASSLSRPQHF
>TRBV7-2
CASSPTSGSASDTQYF
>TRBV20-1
CSAGPIGTSGSRGQYF
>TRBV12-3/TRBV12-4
CASRPGLAGGNTGELFF
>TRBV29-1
CSVPGAGFNEQFF
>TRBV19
CASSPRDRVSYEQYF
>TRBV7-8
CASSLVGPDEPNYEQYF
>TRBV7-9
CASSLEILAGNEQFF
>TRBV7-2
CASSIGTAHSYEQYF
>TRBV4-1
CASSHSRWGGKSEKLFF
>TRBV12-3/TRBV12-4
CASSNSATNEKLFF
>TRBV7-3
CASGPPYYEQYF
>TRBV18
CASSPGQGASGYTF
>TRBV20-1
CSARYTSGRDNEQFF
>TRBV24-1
CATSDLTTGEAFF
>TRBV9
CASSAWVAGNTGELFF
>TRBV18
CASSPLEAVQETQYF
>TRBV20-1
CSALEGGTSQETQYF
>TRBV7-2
CASSRGPNSPLHF
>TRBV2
CASRDQGVSYNEQFF
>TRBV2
CASRLAGDPYEQYF
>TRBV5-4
CASSYRGRGNTIYF
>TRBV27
CASSSPWGDYEQYF
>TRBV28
CASSLLAGGQETQYF
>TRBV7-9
CASSLASGTFREQYF
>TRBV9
CASQTDPQGGTEAFF
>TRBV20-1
CSASGDLTDTQYF
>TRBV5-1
CASSLQPSPTEAFF
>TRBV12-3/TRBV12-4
CASSPSGKVSSGSSNEQFF
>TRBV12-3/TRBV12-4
CASSLGLAGGPPGSYNEQFF